This is a list of T cell receptor beta chains from one sample in a study of beta chain features in type 1 diabetes. Clones were read by immunoSEQ multiplex PCR, and TCRdb kept only the in-frame ones, dropping some. The data contain 620,000 or so clones, around 15% of them singletons. The sequencing input was naive CD4+ T cells from blood. Source of these receptors: a man between 18 and 35 years old in good health. Both conserved end residues are part of each CDR3. A D gene is named only where the DNA matches it firmly. Where a row states a size, it is once, few, many or the class of an expanded clone; other rows omit it.

CDR3,DNA,V,size,J,D
CASSQTSGRPSTDTQYF,TGTGCCAGCAGCCAGACTAGCGGGAGGCCCAGCACAGATACGCAGTATTTT,TRBV4-2,-,TRBJ2-3,TRBD2
CASSSDSLTGQLFF,TGTGCCAGCAGCTCCGACAGCTTAACGGGACAGCTGTTTTTT,TRBV9,-,TRBJ2-2,-
CASSFGTGNTEAFF,TGTGCCAGCAGCTTCGGGACGGGGAACACTGAAGCTTTCTTT,TRBV7-9,-,TRBJ1-1,-
CASSYPPSTYF,TGTGCCAGCAGTTACCCTCCCTCCACGTACTTC,TRBV6-5,few,TRBJ2-7,-
CASRRTVVGNTIYF,TGTGCCAGCAGGAGGACAGTGGTTGGAAACACCATATATTTT,TRBV2,few,TRBJ1-3,-
CAISGGRDTEAFF,TGTGCCATCAGTGGTGGCAGGGACACTGAAGCTTTCTTT,TRBV10-3,-,TRBJ1-1,-
CASSAGQGGRDGLFF,TGTGCTAGCAGCGCGGGACAGGGAGGCCGCGATGGGCTGTTTTTT,TRBV7-7,-,TRBJ2-2,TRBD1
CASSFRVGLPQETQYF,TGTGCCAGCAGCTTTAGGGTGGGACTGCCACAAGAGACCCAGTACTTC,TRBV5-8,few,TRBJ2-5,-
CASSPTGNPYNEQFF,TGTGCCAGCAGCCCCACAGGGAACCCCTACAATGAGCAGTTCTTC,TRBV7-9,-,TRBJ2-1,-
CASSVALGGQGNF,TGTGCCAGCAGCGTAGCTCTTGGGGGACAGGGGAATTTT,TRBV9,-,TRBJ2-3,TRBD1
CASSSTRETQYF,TGTGCCAGCAGCTCTACACGAGAGACCCAGTACTTC,TRBV7-3,-,TRBJ2-5,-
CASSHGTEPSYEQYF,TGTGCCAGCAGTCACGGGACGGAGCCATCCTACGAGCAGTACTTC,TRBV6-6,few,TRBJ2-7,-
CASSLGQKSEKLFF,TGTGCCAGCAGCCTGGGACAGAAGAGCGAAAAACTGTTTTTT,TRBV6-6,few,TRBJ1-4,TRBD1
CASSRNPTTNYGYTF,TGTGCCAGCAGTCGAAACCCCACCACTAACTATGGCTACACCTTC,TRBV27,-,TRBJ1-2,-
CASSETGTGTFYGYTF,TGTGCCAGTAGTGAAACCGGGACAGGGACTTTCTATGGCTACACCTTC,TRBV19,few,TRBJ1-2,TRBD1
CASSYQGGAYSNQPQHF,TGTGCCAGCTCATACCAGGGGGGAGCTTATAGCAATCAGCCCCAGCATTTT,TRBV18,few,TRBJ1-5,TRBD1
CASSGSWDQPQHF,TGTGCCAGCAGTGGATCCTGGGATCAGCCCCAGCATTTT,TRBV6-1,-,TRBJ1-5,-
CASSPPGLAIGSYEQYF,TGTGCCAGCTCACCCCCGGGGCTAGCGATTGGTTCCTACGAGCAGTACTTC,TRBV18,-,TRBJ2-7,-
CASSPSGTRDEQFF,TGTGCCAGCAGCCCGTCCGGGACTAGAGATGAGCAGTTCTTC,TRBV5-4,many,TRBJ2-1,TRBD2
CASSGTSGSRDTQYF,TGTGCCAGCAGTGGGACTAGCGGGAGTCGGGATACGCAGTATTTT,TRBV2,-,TRBJ2-3,TRBD2
CSVRGQALLEAFF,TGCAGCGTGAGGGGGCAGGCGCTCCTTGAAGCTTTCTTT,TRBV29-1,few,TRBJ1-1,TRBD1
CASSVGAGNQPQHF,TGTGCCAGCAGCGTAGGGGCAGGCAATCAGCCCCAGCATTTT,TRBV9,-,TRBJ1-5,-
CASSPQTDSGAFF,TGTGCCAGCTCACCCCAAACCGACAGTGGCGCTTTCTTT,TRBV18,-,TRBJ1-1,-
CASSLSDRHYGYTF,TGTGCCAGCAGCTTATCGGACAGACACTATGGCTACACCTTC,TRBV7-2,-,TRBJ1-2,-
CASSLWPNEQFF,TGTGCCAGCAGCTTATGGCCAAATGAGCAGTTCTTC,TRBV7-2,few,TRBJ2-1,-
CASSLSFNSYEQYF,TGTGCCAGCAGCTTAAGTTTTAACTCCTACGAGCAGTACTTC,TRBV7-6,-,TRBJ2-7,-
CASSPGLAGVLAKNIQYF,TGTGCCAGCTCACCCGGACTAGCGGGGGTGTTAGCCAAAAACATTCAGTACTTC,TRBV18,-,TRBJ2-4,TRBD2
CASRGQGAPNSPLHF,TGTGCCAGCAGGGGACAGGGGGCACCTAATTCACCCCTCCACTTT,TRBV5-8,-,TRBJ1-6,TRBD1
CASSKTGAGDTEAFF,TGCGCCAGCAGCAAGACAGGGGCTGGGGACACTGAAGCTTTCTTT,TRBV4-3,-,TRBJ1-1,TRBD1